This record concerns one T cell receptor (beta chain) sequence. Its matching antigen is unknown. The data were obtained in a study of T cell responses to AZD1222 COVID-19 vaccine. Study-wide results and limits: At 160-218 and 743-854, vaccine-associated CD4 TCRs were dominant, and they spanned spike. Spike-specific TCRs gained breadth and depth after people received two AZD1222 doses.

The table came from immunoSEQ multiplex PCR; TCRdb's copy has only in-frame clones and leaves some out. In all, the sample yields about 140,000 clones. Germline CDR1 reads ENHRY; CDR2 reads SYGVKD. The CDR3 runs to 12 residues. V lost 3 bases and J lost 10, with 10 bases in between. Material: peripheral blood. J is TRBJ2-1 and V is TRBV10-3; possibly TRBD2 for D (5 bases). This clonotype originated in an adult in good health. This CDR3 reads CAISDAGWEQFF. The CDR3 DNA is TGTGCCATCAGTGACGCGGGCTGGGAGCAGTTCTTC.